The 27 T cell receptor beta chains listed next were all sequenced from one sample in a study of T cells in Graves' hyperthyroidism and ophthalmopathy. The CDR3 regions of TCR beta were amplified from RNA transcripts. HTBI primers drove first-round RT-PCR of the TCR CDR3. TCRdb passed the multiplex PCR reads through MiXCR, listing each CDR3 protein once. The sample has under 350,000 distinct CDR3 sequences; about 14% are singletons. Material for sequencing was blood. The source of these receptors is a woman between 25 and 40 years old with Graves' hyperthyroidism that later progressed to Graves' ophthalmopathy.

The CDR3 spells CASSVVALLADTGELFF. Written as DNA, the CDR3 is TGTGCCAGCAGCGTAGTAGCCCTACTAGCGGACACCGGGGAGCTGTTTTTT. The chain recombines TRBV9 with TRBJ2-2; 8 bases map to TRBD2. CDR3 length equals 17 residues. Germline V lookup: CDR1 SGDLS, CDR2 YYNGEE. The V segment lost 0 bases and the J segment 3 bases; nucleotides outside the gene matches: 7.

This sequence joins TRBV25-1 and TRBJ2-7; D gene uncertain. The germline gives CDR1 MGHDK, CDR2 SYGVNS. Trimming took off 3 bases at V and 1 base at J, with 7 bases between the two ends. The CDR3 runs to 13 residues. CDR3 in DNA: TGTGCCAGCAGTGACACCTTATCCTACGAGCAGTACTTC. Translated: CASSDTLSYEQYF.

The J gene is TRBJ2-2, the V gene TRBV28; D gene ambiguous. V was pared by 0 bases and J by 0 bases, with 8 bases between. This CDR3 contains 16 residues. Germline values: CDR1 MDHEN, CDR2 SYDVKM. The CDR3 sequence is CASSLWPGSNTGELFF. Written as DNA, the CDR3 is TGTGCCAGCAGTTTATGGCCCGGATCGAACACCGGGGAGCTGTTTTTT.

There are many counts of this clonotype. This rearrangement joins TRBV6-2 or TRBV6-3 to TRBJ1-5; no definite D call. Trimming shortened V by 2 bases and J by 6 bases, and 8 bases separated the two germline ends. CDR1 MNHEY and CDR2 SVGEGT come from the germline V gene. The CDR3 is 13 residues long. CDR3 residues: CASSYEGGQPQHF. DNA of the CDR3: TGTGCCAGCAGTTACGAGGGTGGTCAGCCCCAGCATTTT.

This clonotype was seen at least ten times. V is TRBV27 and J is TRBJ1-2; TRBD1 might be the D (6 bases). The V end lost 5 bases, the J end lost 4 bases, and 11 bases lay between the germline ends. The CDR3 has 13 residues. Germline V CDR1 and CDR2: MNHEY, SMNVEV (reference sequence). Written as DNA, the CDR3 is TGTGCCAGCAGTGCCCCGGACAGCTATGGCTACACCTTC. This sequence encodes CASSAPDSYGYTF.

This clonotype was picked up many times. The chain has TRBV30 and TRBJ1-5; possibly TRBD1 for D (5 bases). The CDR3 is 14 amino acids. CDR1 and CDR2 (germline): GTSNPN, SVGIG (reference sequence). V gave up 1 base and J gave up 1 base, with 8 bases separating them. The CDR3 DNA sequence: TGTGCCTGGAGTGCCGACAGCAGCAATCAGCCCCAGCATTTT. Protein sequence: CAWSADSSNQPQHF.

This clonotype was recorded many times. The genes are TRBV4-2 and TRBJ1-4; 10 bases agree with TRBD1. The ends lost 6 bases at V and 6 bases at J; junction bases unmatched: 7. From germline, CDR1 is LGHNA and CDR2 YNFKEQ. The CDR3 length is 15 residues. The CDR3 reads CASSQPGQGYEKLFF. The CDR3, as DNA: TGTGCCAGCAGTCAACCGGGACAGGGGTATGAAAAACTGTTTTTT.

This clonotype was seen at least ten times. The CDR3 spells CASSQVNLAGGPSSHEQFF. As DNA, the CDR3 is TGCGCCAGCAGCCAAGTTAATTTAGCGGGAGGGCCCTCGTCCCATGAGCAGTTCTTC. This chain links TRBV4-1 with TRBJ2-1, with 11 nucleotides matching TRBD2. CDR1 MGHRA and CDR2 YSYEKL come from the germline V gene. Trimming took 1 base from V and 8 from J; bases not matched to a gene: 16. The CDR3 runs to 19 residues.

At least ten counts were recorded for this clonotype. The genes are TRBV20-1 and TRBJ1-5; D is uncertain. This CDR3 is 13 amino acids long. Germline CDR1 reads DFQATT; CDR2 reads SNEGSKA (reference sequence). V was shortened by 0 bases and J by 5 bases, with 8 bases between the two germline ends. CDR3 coding DNA: TGCAGTGCTAGAGATCTAGTCTATCAGCCCCAGCATTTT. It is translated as CSARDLVYQPQHF.

This clonotype has a handful of counts. The chain recombines TRBV28 with TRBJ2-2; D is undetermined. Germline V gene lookup returns CDR1 MDHEN and CDR2 SYDVKM. Trimming pared 6 bases from V and 0 bases from J, leaving 20 bases between. The CDR3 spans 18 residues. The CDR3 DNA reads as TGTGCCAGCAGCGGTGAAGTTATCGATTTATCGAACACCGGGGAGCTGTTTTTT. Translated: CASSGEVIDLSNTGELFF.

Many counts were recorded for this clonotype. The CDR3 DNA is TGTGCCAGCAGCGCCTCGCCGGGGATAAGCGAGCAGTACTTC. Its translation: CASSASPGISEQYF. The rearrangement links TRBV9 to TRBJ2-7, with TRBD2 as a possible D gene (5 bases). The CDR3 extends over 14 amino acids. V was pared by 3 bases and J by 6 bases, with 16 bases between. CDR1 and CDR2 (germline): SGDLS, YYNGEE.

V gene TRBV6-1 combines with J gene TRBJ1-1; D gene ambiguous. Trimming stripped 8 bases from V and 3 bases from J, with 19 bases between. The CDR3 sequence is 15 residues long. Looked up from germline, CDR1 is MNHNS and CDR2 is SASEGT. CDR3 loop: CASVSLPVGDTEAFF. The CDR3 DNA reads as TGTGCCAGCGTCTCCCTTCCGGTTGGGGACACTGAAGCTTTCTTT.

This chain joins TRBV9 and TRBJ2-3, with D possibly being TRBD2 (5 bases). The CDR3 spans 16 residues. Germline loops: CDR1 SGDLS, CDR2 YYNGEE. Trimming removed 5 bases from V and 8 bases from J, with 24 bases in between. In nucleotides, the CDR3 is TGTGCCAGCAGTAAAGGACTCGTACACTTTTCGGGTACGCAGTATTTT. Protein sequence: CASSKGLVHFSGTQYF.

This rearrangement joins TRBV6-1 to TRBJ1-2; D is uncertain. This CDR3 is built from 13 residues. Germline CDR1 and CDR2: MNHNS and SASEGT. Trimming took off 8 bases at V and 8 bases at J, with 18 bases between the two ends. The CDR3 loop reads CASSSARREGYTF. CDR3 nucleotides: TGTGCCAGCTCCTCGGCGCGGCGAGAGGGCTACACCTTC.

This clonotype was observed at least ten times. The rearrangement joins TRBV30 to TRBJ2-7; no firm D call. Germline CDR1 reads GTSNPN; CDR2 reads SVGIG (reference sequence). CDR3 size: 12 residues. The V end was cut by 2 bases, the J end by 0 bases, with 5 bases between. Here the CDR3 reads CAWSFSSYEQYF. The CDR3 region has the DNA TGTGCCTGGAGTTTCAGCTCCTACGAGCAGTACTTC.

This clonotype was seen ten or more times. The gene calls are TRBV5-6 and TRBJ2-1; 14 bases map to TRBD2. V dropped 4 bases and J dropped 5; count of bases not matched to a gene: 8. The CDR3 covers 17 residues. Germline V CDR1 and CDR2: SGHDT, YYEEEE. Written as DNA, the CDR3 is TGTGCCAGCAGCGGTGGACTAGCGGGAGGTCTCGACAATGAGCAGTTCTTC. Amino acid sequence: CASSGGLAGGLDNEQFF. Supplemented by reference TRBV5-6 and TRBJ2-1, the full variable domain reads DAGVTQSPTHLIKTRGQQVTLRCSPKSGHDTVSWYQQALGQGPQFIFQYYEEEERQRGNFPDRFSGHQFPNYSSELNVNALLLGDSALYLCASSGGLAGGLDNEQFFGPGTRLTVL.

At least ten counts were recorded for this clonotype. The rearrangement joins TRBV30 to TRBJ2-5, with 7 bases matching TRBD2. Per the germline V gene, CDR1 is GTSNPN and CDR2 is SVGIG (reference sequence). Losses at the gene ends were 1 base for V and 5 bases for J; bases not matched to a gene: 7. CDR3 size: 14 residues. CDR3 amino acids: CAWSDETSFETQYF. Written as DNA, the CDR3 is TGTGCCTGGAGTGACGAGACTAGCTTCGAGACCCAGTACTTC.

The table lists this clonotype with many counts. The chain employs TRBV11-2 and TRBJ2-7, with D perhaps matching TRBD2 (6 bases). The CDR3 extends over 14 amino acids. With 6 bases removed from V and 2 bases from J, the gap between germline ends came to 14 bases. The germline CDR1 and CDR2 sequences are SGHAT and FQNNGV. CDR3 DNA sequence: TGTGCCAGCAGTCCGGGACTGCGACCCTACGAGCAGTACTTC. It translates to CASSPGLRPYEQYF.

The CDR3 here is CASSFSGSIEAFF. The CDR3 DNA sequence: TGCGCCAGCAGCTTTAGTGGGTCCATTGAAGCTTTCTTT. The rearrangement uses TRBV5-1 and TRBJ1-1, with unresolved D. In germline, CDR1 is SGHRS, CDR2 YFSETQ. Between the trimmed V and J ends, which lost 2 bases and 7 bases, there was a span of 12 bases. The length of the CDR3 is 13 residues.

This clonotype was seen ten or more times. The gene calls are TRBV3-1 and TRBJ2-1, with 10 bases matching TRBD2. Germline V gene sequence: CDR1 LGHDT, CDR2 YNNKEL (reference sequence). The junction had 13 bases not matched to a gene; V was cut back by 3 bases and J by 2 bases. The CDR3 spans 19 residues. Here the CDR3 DNA reads TGTGCCAGCAGCCATGGGCTAGCGGGAGAGGGGGTTACCTACAATGAGCAGTTCTTC. Translating gives CASSHGLAGEGVTYNEQFF.

This clonotype has a count of ten or more. V gene TRBV12-3 or TRBV12-4 combines with J gene TRBJ2-5; TRBD2 might be the D (6 bases). V was clipped by 4 bases and J by 1 base, with 10 bases between them. This CDR3 spans 14 amino acids. The CDR3 sequence: CASSYRGIQETQYF. CDR3 DNA sequence: TGTGCCAGCAGTTATCGGGGGATCCAAGAGACCCAGTACTTC.

Ten or more counts support this clonotype. The genes are TRBV12-5 and TRBJ1-1; D might be TRBD1 (5 bases). The germline V gene encodes CDR1 LGHNT and CDR2 FRNRAP. The CDR3 is 12 residues long. Trimming shortened V by 1 base and J by 6 bases, and 6 bases separated the two germline ends. The CDR3 region is CASGLGGPEAFF. The CDR3 coding sequence is TGTGCTAGTGGTTTGGGGGGACCTGAAGCTTTCTTT.

In its sample, this clonotype was seen many times. This sequence joins TRBV27 and TRBJ2-7; D possibly corresponds to TRBD2 (7 bases). The CDR3 is 16 amino acids. The germline CDR1 and CDR2 sequences are MNHEY and SMNVEV (reference sequence). The V end was cut by 2 bases, the J end by 3 bases, with 17 bases between. CDR3 amino acids: CASSLHSPRGGYEQYF. The CDR3 bases are TGTGCCAGCAGTTTACATTCCCCAAGGGGGGGCTACGAGCAGTACTTC.

This clonotype has ten or more counts. V gene TRBV11-2 combines with J gene TRBJ1-4, with D unclear. The germline V gene encodes CDR1 SGHAT and CDR2 FQNNGV. Between the trimmed V and J ends, which lost 6 bases and 5 bases, there was a span of 16 bases. This CDR3 region has 15 residues. The CDR3 spells CASRTLKAVNEKLFF. DNA for the CDR3: TGTGCCAGCAGGACCCTGAAGGCGGTCAATGAAAAACTGTTTTTT.

This clonotype was observed at least ten times. The V call is TRBV7-3, the J call TRBJ2-1; TRBD1 matches at 12 bases. The junction had 9 bases not matched to a gene; V was cut back by 6 bases and J by 9 bases. CDR1 SGHTA and CDR2 FQGTGA come from the germline V gene. CDR3 size: 15 residues. Here the CDR3 DNA reads TGTGCCAGCAGGGCCGGGACAGGGGGCGCGGGTGAGCAGTTCTTC. Protein product: CASRAGTGGAGEQFF.

The chain employs TRBV7-4 and TRBJ2-2; D might be TRBD1 (7 bases). This CDR3 has 21 amino acids. V was pared by 1 base and J by 1 base, with 25 bases between. Germline V lookup: CDR1 SGHVT, CDR2 SQSDAQ. This CDR3 reads CASSLVGRDSLFEVNTGELFF. DNA for the CDR3: TGTGCCAGCAGCTTAGTAGGGCGGGACAGTTTGTTTGAGGTGAACACCGGGGAGCTGTTTTTT.

Note on this clonotype: A read error may explain this, as a much larger clone is one base away. The J gene is TRBJ2-1, the V gene TRBV7-3; D unresolved. This CDR3 comprises 15 residues. Trimming removed 2 bases at V and 6 bases at J, with 14 bases between. CDR1 is SGHTA and CDR2 is FQGTGA in the germline V gene. As DNA, the CDR3 is TGTGCCAGCAGCTTAGCAGGCGGCGGTGGCAATGAGCAGTTCTTC. This sequence encodes CASSLAGGGGNEQFF.